Given below is one T cell receptor (beta chain) in context. Its specific antigen is unknown. It has no much larger one-base neighbor in the sample; base qualities were not kept. Reading the germline V gene (reference sequence) gives CDR1 SGHKS and CDR2 YYEKEE. Between the V and J ends, shortened by 7 bases and 0 bases respectively, the junction contains 11 bases. Taken from cysteine to phenylalanine, the CDR3 has 15 residues. Left in the record is the CDR3 DNA by itself, 45 bases read in frame from the first base. The immunoSEQ Assay was used to sequence TCRbeta CDR3 regions. After extraction, genomic DNA underwent amplification by bias-controlled multiplex PCR, followed by high-throughput sequencing. In the source study's methods: Collapsing and filtering of sequences were performed to quantify the absolute abundance of each unique TCRbeta CDR3 region. T cell fraction was estimated by normalizing TCRbeta template counts to usable DNA, which was measured by amplifying reference genes present in all nucleated cells. Repertoire TCRs were annotated as SARS-CoV-2-specific when V gene, CDR3 amino acid sequence and J gene were exactly matched to a known reactive TCR set. The reference SARS-CoV-2 TCR set came from MIRA and was filtered for enrichment in COVID-19-positive ImmuneCODE repertoires, removing public or cross-reactive TCRs. Using the MIRA antigens, annotated TCRs were further analysed by specific ORF or by position within an ORF. Depth was the summed frequency of annotated unique rearrangements, while breadth was defined as annotated unique rearrangements over total unique productive rearrangements. Group comparisons of TCR breadth used two-sided Wilcoxon rank-sum tests. The clones in this table, taken by TCRdb from immuneACCESS, are in-frame only. Not every clone is retained; where verified, under half of the shortfall comes from an unresolved V gene, and the cause of the rest is unknown. V and J calls plus clone size are reproduced from that table; the DNA served to infer D and trimming. The sample data list about 400,000 clones, and about 89% of these were observed just once. The top ten clones comprise over 1.5% of the sample.

The data were obtained in a study of Ad26.COV2.S vaccination and SARS-CoV-2 variants listed by TCRdb under 2021. For the wider study: Vaccine-arm donors were drawn from COV1001, a multicentre, randomized, double-blind, placebo-controlled phase I-IIa trial of Ad26.COV2.S in healthy adults. Ad26.COV2.S was administered intramuscularly at a dose of 5x10^10 or 1x10^11 viral particles, either as one shot or as two shots given 56 days apart. Sequencing of the TCRbeta repertoire served to evaluate the specificity and breadth of SARS-CoV-2-reactive T cell receptors following Ad26.COV2.S vaccination. The TCR-sequenced set comprised approximately 32 samples: some 20 Ad26.COV2.S vaccine recipients, 5 placebo recipients and 8 SARS-CoV-2 convalescent individuals. Trial participants were randomized into five groups of five, in which low-dose or high-dose Ad26.COV2.S was given once or twice, or placebo was given on both occasions. Blinding of investigators to trial group allocation was maintained during experiments and outcome assessment.

What the study reported, not specific to this receptor: Higher spike-specific TCR breadth was observed in Ad26.COV2.S recipients than in placebo recipients (P = 0.0014). Non-spike TCR breadth was comparable between vaccine and placebo recipients, consistent with the vaccine containing only spike. Substantial breadth of spike-specific CD8+ and CD4+ T cell responses was reported after vaccination. The study was not powered to compare responses between vaccine doses or regimens. The authors noted that the TCR breadth and depth analyses may have underestimated total T cell responses.

The sample's treatment or condition label is to be understood as: roughly 18 received Ad26.COV2.S at low or high dose, single or two shots; five or six received placebo; per-sample allocation not given. Repertoires of vaccine and placebo recipients were sequenced from samples collected on day 63 after the first injection. Cohort 1b enrolled some 25 adults aged 18-55 years at a single site in Boston, USA, between 29 July and 7 August 2020. Ad26.COV2.S consisted of a replication-incompetent adenovirus type 26 vector by which a prefusion-stabilized SARS-CoV-2 spike protein from the original Wuhan strain was expressed.

Rearrangement joined TRBV5-5 to TRBJ2-6, with a weak D call of TRBD2 (6 bases match). The clonotype originates from a person between 18 and 65 years old who received the Ad26.COV2.S COVID-19 vaccine or a placebo. This specimen was peripheral blood, taken in a trial of Ad26.COV2.S vaccine versus placebo. The CDR3 has the sequence CASHGTVSGANVLTF. Read as DNA, the sequence is TGTGCCAGCCATGGGACTGTCTCTGGGGCCAACGTCCTGACTTTC.